Detailed here is one T cell receptor (beta chain). Germline CDR1 and CDR2: SGHTS and YDEGEE. The CDR3 consists of 16 residues. V was shortened by 0 bases and J by 1 base, with 11 bases between the two germline ends. This sample was included in a study of blood T cell repertoires in COVID-19. In the authors' workflow: From reference gene primer amplification, estimates of nucleated cell counts were derived. Profiled with immunoSEQ multiplex PCR; TCRdb holds only in-frame clones, not every one. V, J and clone size derive from that table, while D and trimming were established from the DNA sequence. This table holds roughly 180,000 clones, around 83% found once.

This TCR came from a woman aged 55-69 years with acute or convalescent COVID-19. V and J are TRBV5-8 and TRBJ2-1; no reliable D call. What was sequenced was peripheral blood. In DNA, the CDR3 is TGTGCCAGCAGCTTGGGGTCTCTGAGGTCCTACAATGAGCAGTTCTTC. Its translation is CASSLGSLRSYNEQFF.